Listed below are T cell receptor beta chains from one sample, sequenced in a study of CD8 T cells in Susac syndrome. MiXCR was run by TCRdb on the immunoSEQ multiplex PCR reads, yielding one entry per CDR3 protein. The repertoire has roughly 100,000 distinct CDR3 sequences, about 95% of them found once; the top ten carry about 0.3%. What was sequenced was CD4+ T cells from PBMCs. The receptors shown here come from a human donor with Susac syndrome. Both conserved end residues are trimmed from each CDR3.

TRBJ2-4 | TRBV19 | ASSILGSDVNIQY
TRBJ1-2 | TRBV10-3 | AISPGTVYGYT
TRBJ1-1 | TRBV7-2 | ASSGGRGGEAF
TRBJ2-3 | TRBV2 | ASSEGRANTGTDTQY
TRBJ2-2 | TRBV6-1 | ASIFRETTGELF
TRBJ2-5 | TRBV6-2/TRBV6-3 | AVSDSQETQY
TRBJ1-3 | TRBV7-2 | ASSLAAGSGNTIY
TRBJ2-3 | TRBV7-9 | ASSLDLTGDTQY
TRBJ2-5 | TRBV7-9 | ASSLPGGETQY
TRBJ1-1 | TRBV5-8 | ASSLFGGETEAF
TRBJ2-5 | TRBV6-4 | ASSDSQETQY
TRBJ2-3 | TRBV28 | ASSPSQGGQGDTQY
TRBJ1-1 | TRBV7-2 | ASSLVSEGGTEAF
TRBJ1-3 | TRBV5-1 | ASSLGPKGTGNTIY